The rows below give T cell receptor beta chains drawn from one sample of a study of blood T cell repertoires in COVID-19. Assay used: immunoSEQ multiplex PCR; TCRdb lists only in-frame clones, some missing. Of some 270,000 clones in the sample, about 82% were seen once. Source material: PBMCs or T cells enriched from blood (not recorded which). Receptors originate from a woman aged 50 to 60 with acute COVID-19. CDR3s include the opening cysteine and the closing phenylalanine or tryptophan. The D gene is left open where the match is weak. Part of the rows lack a size; the others show once, few, many or a class for expanded clones.

cdr3_length,clone_size,j_call,v_call,d_call,cdr3_aa,cdr3_nt
17,NA,TRBJ1-5,TRBV7-2,TRBD1,CASSLVGTGASNQPQHF,TGTGCCAGCAGCTTAGTCGGGACAGGGGCCTCCAATCAGCCCCAGCATTTT
14,NA,TRBJ1-4,TRBV11-2,NA,CASSSLSGVEKLFF,TGTGCCAGCAGCTCACTCTCAGGGGTAGAAAAACTGTTTTTT
14,NA,TRBJ1-4,TRBV6-5,NA,CASRRQTTNEKLFF,TGTGCCAGCAGAAGACAGACAACTAATGAAAAACTGTTTTTT
12,NA,TRBJ1-1,TRBV2,NA,CASSGQNTEAFF,TGTGCCAGCAGTGGACAGAACACTGAAGCTTTCTTT
14,NA,TRBJ1-2,TRBV19,TRBD1,CASSMRTGLYGYTF,TGTGCCAGTAGTATGCGGACAGGGCTCTATGGCTACACCTTC
17,NA,TRBJ1-1,TRBV18,TRBD1,CASSPLMTGGMNTEAFF,TGTGCCAGCTCACCTTTAATGACAGGGGGGATGAACACTGAAGCTTTCTTT
15,NA,TRBJ2-1,TRBV10-1,TRBD2,CASSRGGAPYNEQFF,TGCGCCAGCAGCCGCGGGGGGGCCCCCTACAATGAGCAGTTCTTC
19,NA,TRBJ2-3,TRBV6-1,NA,CASSGVGTSRGRSTDTQYF,TGTGCCAGCAGTGGGGTCGGTACTAGCCGAGGGAGGAGCACAGATACGCAGTATTTT
15,NA,TRBJ1-4,TRBV27,NA,CASSPRQSQNEKLFF,TGTGCCAGCAGTCCGCGACAGAGCCAGAATGAAAAACTGTTTTTT
13,NA,TRBJ1-2,TRBV5-6,TRBD1,CASSWATGDGYTF,TGTGCCAGCAGCTGGGCGACAGGGGATGGCTACACCTTC
13,NA,TRBJ2-3,TRBV29-1,NA,CSVGLVAGDTQYF,TGCAGCGTTGGACTGGTCGCGGGAGATACGCAGTATTTT
14,NA,TRBJ1-1,TRBV3-1/TRBV3-2,NA,CASSHFGGITEAFF,TGTGCCAGCAGCCACTTTGGGGGGATAACTGAAGCTTTCTTT
17,NA,TRBJ2-2,TRBV18,TRBD2,CASSPPGLSMNTGELFF,TGTGCCAGCTCACCACCGGGACTATCTATGAACACCGGGGAGCTGTTTTTT
15,NA,TRBJ1-5,TRBV12-5,TRBD1,CASGSWTGPNQPQHF,TGTGCTAGTGGTTCCTGGACAGGCCCCAATCAGCCCCAGCATTTT
14,once,TRBJ1-1,TRBV7-9,TRBD1,CASSKGTGVTEAFF,TGTGCCAGCAGCAAGGGGACAGGGGTGACTGAAGCTTTCTTT
14,many,TRBJ1-3,TRBV5-1,NA,CASSEQGSGNTIYF,TGCGCCAGCAGCGAGCAGGGCTCTGGAAACACCATATATTTT
18,NA,TRBJ2-6,TRBV5-1,TRBD1,CASRTGTGLNSGANVLTF,TGCGCCAGCAGAACCGGGACAGGTTTGAACTCTGGGGCCAACGTCCTGACTTTC
14,NA,TRBJ1-1,TRBV11-2,TRBD1,CASSLDRLNTEAFF,TGTGCCAGCAGCCTGGACAGGCTGAACACTGAAGCTTTCTTT
13,once,TRBJ2-1,TRBV9,NA,CASSVGPASRPFF,TGTGCCAGCAGCGTAGGGCCCGCATCACGCCCGTTCTTC
13,once,TRBJ1-1,TRBV4-3,NA,CASSRAVNTEAFF,TGCGCCAGCAGCCGGGCAGTTAACACTGAAGCTTTCTTT
17,NA,TRBJ1-5,TRBV10-3,TRBD1,CAISESPDRYSNQPQHF,TGTGCCATCAGTGAATCCCCGGACAGGTATAGCAATCAGCCCCAGCATTTT
15,NA,TRBJ1-1,TRBV18,TRBD1,CASSRGTGALGEAFF,TGTGCCAGCTCACGAGGGACAGGGGCTTTAGGTGAAGCTTTCTTT
14,NA,TRBJ1-2,TRBV18,TRBD1,CASSQTGENYGYTF,TGTGCCAGCTCACAAACAGGGGAAAACTATGGCTACACCTTC
14,NA,TRBJ2-5,TRBV19,NA,CASSIDWQQETQYF,TGTGCCAGTAGTATAGATTGGCAGCAAGAGACCCAGTACTTC
13,NA,TRBJ1-2,TRBV5-1,TRBD1,CASSSGQGYGYTF,TGCGCCAGCAGCTCCGGACAGGGCTATGGCTACACCTTC
12,NA,TRBJ1-1,TRBV28,NA,CASSAGFTEAFF,TGTGCCAGCAGTGCAGGGTTCACTGAAGCTTTCTTT
16,NA,TRBJ2-3,TRBV11-3,TRBD1,CASSLESGGPTDTQYF,TGTGCCAGCAGCTTAGAGTCAGGGGGTCCCACAGATACGCAGTATTTT
12,NA,TRBJ1-4,TRBV19,NA,CASSLSGTPSTF,TGTGCCAGTAGCCTCTCCGGGACACCTAGTACTTTT
12,few,TRBJ2-7,TRBV2,NA,CASRETAYEQYF,TGTGCCAGCAGAGAGACAGCCTACGAGCAGTACTTC
13,NA,TRBJ1-2,TRBV24-1,NA,CATSEGGNYGYTF,TGTGCCACCAGTGAAGGCGGGAACTATGGCTACACCTTC
13,NA,TRBJ1-2,TRBV19,NA,CASSIDRYYGYTF,TGTGCCAGTAGTATCGACAGATACTATGGCTACACCTTC
13,NA,TRBJ2-1,TRBV11-2,NA,CASSYRDTNEQFF,TGTGCCAGCAGCTACCGGGACACCAATGAGCAGTTCTTC